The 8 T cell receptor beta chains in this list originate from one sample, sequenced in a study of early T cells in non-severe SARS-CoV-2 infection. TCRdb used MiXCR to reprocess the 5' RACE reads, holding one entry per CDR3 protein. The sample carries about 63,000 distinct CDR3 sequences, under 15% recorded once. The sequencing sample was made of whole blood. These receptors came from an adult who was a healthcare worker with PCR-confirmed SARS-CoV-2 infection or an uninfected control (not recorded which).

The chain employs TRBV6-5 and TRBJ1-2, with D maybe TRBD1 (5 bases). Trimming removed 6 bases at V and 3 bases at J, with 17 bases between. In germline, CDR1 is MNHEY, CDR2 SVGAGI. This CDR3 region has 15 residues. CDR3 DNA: TGTGCCAGCAGGAGAACAGGCGCGGGGGACTATGGCTACACCTTC. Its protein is CASRRTGAGDYGYTF.

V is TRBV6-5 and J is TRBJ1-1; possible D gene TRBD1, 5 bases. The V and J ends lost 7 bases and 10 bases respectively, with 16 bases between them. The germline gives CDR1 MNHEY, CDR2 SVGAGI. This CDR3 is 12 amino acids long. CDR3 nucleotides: TGTGCCAGCACAAACAGAGGGGTAGGAGCTTTCTTT. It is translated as CASTNRGVGAFF.

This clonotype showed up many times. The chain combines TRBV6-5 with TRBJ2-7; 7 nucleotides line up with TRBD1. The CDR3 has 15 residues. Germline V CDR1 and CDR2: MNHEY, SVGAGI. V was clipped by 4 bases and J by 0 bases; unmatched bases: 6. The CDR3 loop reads CASSSTGDSSYEQYF. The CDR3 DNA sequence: TGTGCCAGCAGTTCTACAGGGGACAGCTCCTACGAGCAGTACTTC.

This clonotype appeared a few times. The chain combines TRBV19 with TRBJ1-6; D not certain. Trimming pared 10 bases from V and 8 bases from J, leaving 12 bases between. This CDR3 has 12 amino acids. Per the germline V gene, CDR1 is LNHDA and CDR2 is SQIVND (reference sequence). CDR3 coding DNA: TGTGCCACCCCCTGGAGTGATTCACCCCTCCACTTT. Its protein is CATPWSDSPLHF.

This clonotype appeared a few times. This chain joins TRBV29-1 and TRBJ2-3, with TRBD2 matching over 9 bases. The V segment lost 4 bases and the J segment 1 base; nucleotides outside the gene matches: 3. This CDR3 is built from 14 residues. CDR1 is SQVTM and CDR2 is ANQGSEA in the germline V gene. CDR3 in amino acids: CSVGLAGRTDTQYF. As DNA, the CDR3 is TGCAGCGTTGGCCTAGCGGGGCGCACAGATACGCAGTATTTT.

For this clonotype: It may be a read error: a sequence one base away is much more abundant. CDR3 DNA: TGTGCCAGCAGTCCCGGGACAGGGAGCTCCTACGAGCAGTACTTC. Protein: CASSPGTGSSYEQYF. The rearrangement joins TRBV13 to TRBJ2-7; TRBD1 matches 9 bases. Germline loops: CDR1 PRHDT, CDR2 FYEKMQ (reference sequence). Trimming cost V 6 bases and J 0 bases; bases outside gene matches: 6. The CDR3 sequence is 15 residues long.

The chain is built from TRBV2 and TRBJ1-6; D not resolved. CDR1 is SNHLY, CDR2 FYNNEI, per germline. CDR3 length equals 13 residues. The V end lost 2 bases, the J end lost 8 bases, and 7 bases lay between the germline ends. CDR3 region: CASSENRYSPLHF. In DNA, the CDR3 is TGTGCCAGCAGTGAAAACAGATATTCACCCCTCCACTTT.

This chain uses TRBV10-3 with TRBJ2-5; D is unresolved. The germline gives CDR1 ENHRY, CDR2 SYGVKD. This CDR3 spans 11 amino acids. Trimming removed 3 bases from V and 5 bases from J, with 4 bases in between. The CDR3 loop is CAISEVETQYF. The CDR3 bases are TGTGCCATCAGTGAAGTGGAGACCCAGTACTTC.